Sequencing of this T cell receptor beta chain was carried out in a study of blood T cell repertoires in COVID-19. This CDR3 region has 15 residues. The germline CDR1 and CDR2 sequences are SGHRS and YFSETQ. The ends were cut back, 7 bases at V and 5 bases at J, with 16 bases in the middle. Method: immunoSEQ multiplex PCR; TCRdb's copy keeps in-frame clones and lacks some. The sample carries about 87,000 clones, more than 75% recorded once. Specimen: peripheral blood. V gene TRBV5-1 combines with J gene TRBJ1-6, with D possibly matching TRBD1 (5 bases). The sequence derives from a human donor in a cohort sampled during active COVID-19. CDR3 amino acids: CASQWGPSDNSPLHF. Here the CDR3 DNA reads TGCGCCAGCCAGTGGGGCCCGAGCGATAATTCACCCCTCCACTTT. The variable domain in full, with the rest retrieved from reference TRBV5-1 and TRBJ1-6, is KAGVTQTPRYLIKTRGQQVTLSCSPISGHRSVSWYQQTPGQGLQFLFEYFSETQRNKGNFPGRFSGRQFSNSRSEMNVSTLELGDSALYLCASQWGPSDNSPLHFGNGTRLTVT.